This T cell receptor (beta chain) was recorded in a study of blood T cell repertoires in COVID-19. Clones were sequenced by immunoSEQ multiplex PCR, and TCRdb holds only the in-frame ones, with some missing. The sample yields around 100,000 clones, roughly four fifths seen once. Seattle-derived patients entered the study during active infection and were followed longitudinally. The sequence came from a man older than 75 with COVID-19, enrolled during active disease. The sequenced sample was peripheral blood.

The CDR3 sequence is CASSQTGTETLLSGNTIYF. In DNA form, the CDR3 reads TGTGCCAGCAGCCAGACCGGGACAGAGACTCTCCTCTCTGGAAACACCATATATTTT. This chain joins TRBV7-9 and TRBJ1-3; 7 nucleotides match TRBD1. This CDR3 region has 19 residues. Germline loops: CDR1 SEHNR, CDR2 FQNEAQ (reference sequence). J gave up 0 bases and V 5 bases, and 16 bases lay outside the gene matches.